This T cell receptor (beta chain) was captured by sequencing in a study of Ad26.COV2.S vaccination and SARS-CoV-2 variants. Background on the study: A participant enrolled in the COV1001 Ad26.COV2.S trial arm provided the sample.

The assay was immunoSEQ multiplex PCR, and TCRdb's table has in-frame clones only and misses some. In the table there are around 420,000 clones, 88% of which are singletons. Turning to this clone: Its antigen is as yet unknown.

Findings and caveats of the study: The placebo group had lower spike-specific TCR breadth than the vaccine recipients did. An underestimation of total T cell responses may have resulted from the TCR breadth and depth analyses.

Treatment here: some 20 received Ad26.COV2.S at low or high dose, single or two shots; 5 received placebo; per-sample allocation not given. Specimens were obtained on day 63 following the first vaccine or placebo injection. In Boston, an adult donor aged 18-55 years took part. The receptor comes from a person aged 18 to 65 who received the Ad26.COV2.S COVID-19 vaccine or a placebo. The source material was peripheral blood, sampled in a trial of Ad26.COV2.S vaccine versus placebo.

Here the CDR3 reads CASSPDRNSYNEQFF. CDR3 in DNA: TGTGCCAGCTCACCTGACAGGAACTCCTACAATGAGCAGTTCTTC. The chain combines TRBV18 with TRBJ2-1; tentatively, D is TRBD1 (6 bases). V shed 3 bases and J shed 0 bases, with 9 bases lying between them. The CDR3 extends over 15 amino acids. Germline CDR1 and CDR2: KGHSH and LQKENI. The full variable domain, its missing parts supplied by reference TRBV18 and TRBJ2-1, is NAGVMQNPRHLVRRRGQEARLRCSPMKGHSHVYWYRQLPEEGLKFMVYLQKENIIDESGMPKERFSAEFPKEGPSILRIQQVVRGDSAAYFCASSPDRNSYNEQFFGPGTRLTVL.